These T cell receptor beta chains were read from a single sample in a study of control samples from healthy donors and cancer patients. Generated by immunoSEQ multiplex PCR, the TCRdb table keeps only in-frame clones and is missing some. The table lists about 120,000 clones, about 92% of them singletons. The sequenced material came from PBMCs. The receptors were sampled from a man aged 50 to 60 with head and neck cancer. CDR3s leave out the opening cysteine and the closing phenylalanine or tryptophan. Clone size is given for some rows only: seen once, a few or many times, or a class if the clone is expanded.

clone size,V gene,J gene,CDR3 protein
.,TRBV24-1,TRBJ2-1,ATSDLGQGARNEQF
.,TRBV11-2,TRBJ1-4,ASSLAGAGGKEKLF
.,TRBV2,TRBJ1-5,ASGGLGQGVRQPQH
.,TRBV4-1,TRBJ2-7,ASSQSQGPSYEQY
.,TRBV7-2,TRBJ2-3,ASSLKAGQPTDTQY
once,TRBV19,TRBJ1-2,AVAGLGAGYT
few,TRBV4-3,TRBJ2-7,ASSYYRSSYEQY
.,TRBV7-3,TRBJ2-1,ASSTLPGVSSYNEQF
.,TRBV7-3,TRBJ2-5,ASSRGGVGETQY
.,TRBV28,TRBJ2-3,ASSVPPASDTDTQY
.,TRBV3-1/TRBV3-2,TRBJ2-7,ASGDGNSAY
.,TRBV6-6,TRBJ1-2,ASSYQIGTGFGYT
.,TRBV7-3,TRBJ2-5,ASSPTGSRVETQY
many,TRBV7-2,TRBJ2-7,ASRPGTSEGEQY
once,TRBV30,TRBJ2-2,ASVSPGITTGELF
.,TRBV28,TRBJ2-2,ATRAPRELF